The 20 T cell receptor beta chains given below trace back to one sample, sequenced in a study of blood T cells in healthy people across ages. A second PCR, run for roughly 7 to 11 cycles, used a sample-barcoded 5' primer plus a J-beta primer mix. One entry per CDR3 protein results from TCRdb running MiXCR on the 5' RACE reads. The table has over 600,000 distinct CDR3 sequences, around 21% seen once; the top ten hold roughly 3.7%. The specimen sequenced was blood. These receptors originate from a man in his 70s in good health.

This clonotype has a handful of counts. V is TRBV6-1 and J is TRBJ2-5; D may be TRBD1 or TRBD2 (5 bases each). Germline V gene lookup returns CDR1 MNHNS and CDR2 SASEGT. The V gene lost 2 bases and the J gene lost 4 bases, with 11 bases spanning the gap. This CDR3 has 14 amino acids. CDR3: CASSESGARETQYF. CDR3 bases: TGTGCCAGCAGTGAATCCGGGGCGAGAGAGACCCAGTACTTC.

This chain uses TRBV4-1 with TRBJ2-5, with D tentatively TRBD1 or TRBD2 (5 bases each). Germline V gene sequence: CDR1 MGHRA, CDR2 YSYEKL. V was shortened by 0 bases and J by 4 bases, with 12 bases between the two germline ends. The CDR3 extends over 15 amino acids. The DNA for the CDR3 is TGCGCCAGCAGCCAAGATGGGACGGGTGGAGAGACCCAGTACTTC. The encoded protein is CASSQDGTGGETQYF.

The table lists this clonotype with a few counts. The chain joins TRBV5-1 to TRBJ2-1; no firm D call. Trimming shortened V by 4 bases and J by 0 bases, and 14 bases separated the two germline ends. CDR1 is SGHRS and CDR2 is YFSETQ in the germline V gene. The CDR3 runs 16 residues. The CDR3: CASSTLTLNSYNEQFF. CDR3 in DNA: TGCGCCAGCAGCACCCTGACACTTAACTCCTACAATGAGCAGTTCTTC.

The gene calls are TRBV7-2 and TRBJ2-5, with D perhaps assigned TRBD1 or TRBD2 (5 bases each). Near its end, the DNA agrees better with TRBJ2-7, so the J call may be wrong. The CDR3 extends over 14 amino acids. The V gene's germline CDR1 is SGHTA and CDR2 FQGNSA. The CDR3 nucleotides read TGTGCCAGCAGCCGGGACCAAACGTTCTACGAGCAGTACTTC. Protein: CASSRDQTFYEQYF.

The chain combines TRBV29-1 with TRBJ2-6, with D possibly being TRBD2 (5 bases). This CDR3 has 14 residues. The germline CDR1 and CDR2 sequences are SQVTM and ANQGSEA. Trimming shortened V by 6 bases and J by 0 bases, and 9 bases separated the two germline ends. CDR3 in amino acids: CSVGLASGANVLTF. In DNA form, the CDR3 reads TGCAGCGTCGGTCTAGCCTCTGGGGCCAACGTCCTGACTTTC.

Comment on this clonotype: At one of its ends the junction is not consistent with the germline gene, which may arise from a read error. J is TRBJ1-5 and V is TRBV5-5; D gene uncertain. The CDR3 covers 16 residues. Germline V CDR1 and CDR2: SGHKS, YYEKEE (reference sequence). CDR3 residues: CASSLGGPGGNQLQHF. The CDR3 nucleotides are TGTGCCAGCAGCTTGGGGGGTCCCGGAGGCAATCAGCTCCAGCATTTT.

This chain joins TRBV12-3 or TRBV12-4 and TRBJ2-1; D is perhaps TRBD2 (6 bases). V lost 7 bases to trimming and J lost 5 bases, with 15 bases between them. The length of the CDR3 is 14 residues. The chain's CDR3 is CASTRGTYNNEQFF. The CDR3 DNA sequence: TGTGCCAGCACCCGCGGGACCTATAACAATGAGCAGTTCTTC.

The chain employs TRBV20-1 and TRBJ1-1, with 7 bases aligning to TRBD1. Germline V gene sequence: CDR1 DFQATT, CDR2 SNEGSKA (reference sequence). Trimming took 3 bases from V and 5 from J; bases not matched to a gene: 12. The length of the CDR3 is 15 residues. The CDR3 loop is CSASKPTGLGTEAFF. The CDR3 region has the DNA TGCAGTGCTAGCAAGCCGACAGGGCTCGGGACTGAAGCTTTCTTT.

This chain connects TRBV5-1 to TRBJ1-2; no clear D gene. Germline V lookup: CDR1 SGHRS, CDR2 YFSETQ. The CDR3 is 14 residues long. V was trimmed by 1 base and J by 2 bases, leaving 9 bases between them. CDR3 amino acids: CASSLLQSNYGYTF. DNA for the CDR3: TGCGCCAGCAGCTTGTTGCAGAGCAACTATGGCTACACCTTC.

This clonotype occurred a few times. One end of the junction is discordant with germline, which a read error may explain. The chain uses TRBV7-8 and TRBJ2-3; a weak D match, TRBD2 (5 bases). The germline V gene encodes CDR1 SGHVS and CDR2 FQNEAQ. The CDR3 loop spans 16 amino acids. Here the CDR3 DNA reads TGTGCCAGCAGCTTAGCCCCGGGAAAGGGAAGGGAGACCCAGTACTTT. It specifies CASSLAPGKGRETQYF.

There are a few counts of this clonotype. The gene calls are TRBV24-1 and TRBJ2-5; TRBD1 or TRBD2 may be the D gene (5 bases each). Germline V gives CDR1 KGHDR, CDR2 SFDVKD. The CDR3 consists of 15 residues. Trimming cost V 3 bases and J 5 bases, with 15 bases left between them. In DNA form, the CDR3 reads TGTGCCACCAGTGATCGCTCCCGGGACCTGGAGACCCAGTACTTC. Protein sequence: CATSDRSRDLETQYF.

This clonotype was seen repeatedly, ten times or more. CDR3 sequence reads: CSARSLAGINEQFF. In DNA, the CDR3 is TGCAGTGCTAGAAGTCTAGCGGGGATCAATGAGCAGTTCTTC. The chain links TRBV20-1 to TRBJ2-1, with 9 bases matching TRBD2. Per germline, CDR1 DFQATT and CDR2 SNEGSKA (reference sequence). V lost 2 bases and J lost 6; bases outside the gene matches: 5. This CDR3 is 14 amino acids long.

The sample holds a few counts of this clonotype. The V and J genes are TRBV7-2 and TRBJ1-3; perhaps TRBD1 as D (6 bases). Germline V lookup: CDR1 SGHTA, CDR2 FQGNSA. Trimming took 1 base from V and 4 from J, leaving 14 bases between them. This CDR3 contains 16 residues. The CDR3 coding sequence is TGTGCCAGCAGCTTAGTCGAACAGGGTACCGGAAACACCATATATTTT. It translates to CASSLVEQGTGNTIYF.

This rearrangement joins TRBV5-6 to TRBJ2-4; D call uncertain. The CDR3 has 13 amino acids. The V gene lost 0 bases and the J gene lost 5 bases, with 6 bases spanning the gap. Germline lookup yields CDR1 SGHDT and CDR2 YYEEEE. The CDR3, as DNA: TGTGCCAGCAGCTTGGAAACTGAAAACATTCAGTACTTC. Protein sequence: CASSLETENIQYF.

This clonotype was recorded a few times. CDR3: CSARDSRSRGAYNEQFF. Here the CDR3 DNA reads TGCAGTGCTAGAGATTCCAGGTCTAGAGGGGCCTACAATGAGCAGTTCTTC. The chain combines TRBV20-1 with TRBJ2-1; tentatively, D is TRBD1 or TRBD2 (5 bases each). CDR1 and CDR2 (germline): DFQATT, SNEGSKA (reference sequence). The CDR3 is made up of 17 amino acids. Trimming removed 0 bases at V and 2 bases at J, with 17 bases between.

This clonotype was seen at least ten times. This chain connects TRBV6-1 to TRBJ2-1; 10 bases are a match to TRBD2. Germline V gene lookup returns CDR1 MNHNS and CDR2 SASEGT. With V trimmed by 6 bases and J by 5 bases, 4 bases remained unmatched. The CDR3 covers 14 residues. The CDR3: CASRRTSGDNEQFF. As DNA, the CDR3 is TGTGCCAGCAGAAGGACTAGCGGTGACAATGAGCAGTTCTTC.

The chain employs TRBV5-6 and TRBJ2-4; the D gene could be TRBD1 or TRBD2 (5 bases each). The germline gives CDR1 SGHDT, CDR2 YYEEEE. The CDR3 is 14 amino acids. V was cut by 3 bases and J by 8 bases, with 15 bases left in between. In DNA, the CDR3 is TGTGCCAGCAGCTCGGCAGGGAGTTGGGACATTCAGTACTTC. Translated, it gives CASSSAGSWDIQYF. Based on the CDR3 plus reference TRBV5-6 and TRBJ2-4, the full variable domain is DAGVTQSPTHLIKTRGQQVTLRCSPKSGHDTVSWYQQALGQGPQFIFQYYEEEERQRGNFPDRFSGHQFPNYSSELNVNALLLGDSALYLCASSSAGSWDIQYFGAGTRLSVL.

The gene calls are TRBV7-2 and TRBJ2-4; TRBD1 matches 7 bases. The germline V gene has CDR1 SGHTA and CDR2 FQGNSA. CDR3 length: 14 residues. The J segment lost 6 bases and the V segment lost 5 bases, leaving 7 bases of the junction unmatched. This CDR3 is CASSPRQGLNIQYF. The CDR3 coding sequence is TGTGCCAGCAGCCCCCGACAGGGATTAAACATTCAGTACTTC.

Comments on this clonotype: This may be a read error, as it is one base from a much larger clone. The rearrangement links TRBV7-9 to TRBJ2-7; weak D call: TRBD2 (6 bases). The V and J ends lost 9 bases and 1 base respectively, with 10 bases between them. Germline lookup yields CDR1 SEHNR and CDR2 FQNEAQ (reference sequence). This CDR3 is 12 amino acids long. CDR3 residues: CASTGRSYEQYF. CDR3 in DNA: TGTGCCAGTACCGGGAGATCCTACGAGCAGTACTTC. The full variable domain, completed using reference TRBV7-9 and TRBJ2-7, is DTGVSQNPRHKITKRGQNVTFRCDPISEHNRLYWYRQTLGQGPEFLTYFQNEAQLEKSRLLSDRFSAERPKGSFSTLEIQRTEQGDSAMYLCASTGRSYEQYFGPGTRLTVT.

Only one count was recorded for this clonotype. CDR3 protein: CASSGGTGGFGEKLFF. In nucleotides, the CDR3 is TGTGCCAGCAGTGGCGGGACAGGGGGCTTCGGTGAAAAACTGTTTTTT. This chain uses TRBV6-2 or TRBV6-3 with TRBJ1-4, with 12 bases matching TRBD1. V dropped 5 bases and J dropped 7; count of bases not matched to a gene: 8. This CDR3 has 16 amino acids. Germline values: CDR1 MNHEY, CDR2 SVGEGT.